Here is one T cell receptor beta chain with its context. The sample belongs to a study of control samples from healthy donors and cancer patients. Produced via immunoSEQ multiplex PCR; TCRdb's table is partial and in-frame only. The table has roughly 200,000 clones, over 80% seen once; the top ten hold 1.5% to 2%. The material sequenced was blood. This receptor was taken from a man aged 25-45 years in good health.

Written as DNA, the CDR3 is TGTGCCAGCAGCTTATCAAGGGCTAGCAAGTTAGATGAGCAGTTCTTC. Translating it yields CASSLSRASKLDEQFF. The chain is built from TRBV11-2 and TRBJ2-1, with D possibly TRBD2 on 5 matching bases. This CDR3 has 16 residues. Germline loops: CDR1 SGHAT, CDR2 FQNNGV. V lost 2 bases, J lost 8 bases, and 19 bases lay in between.